This TCR beta chain was observed in a study of blood T cell repertoires in COVID-19. V shed 3 bases and J 2 bases; nucleotides not matched to a gene: 3. Germline CDR1 MGHDK, CDR2 SYGVNS. The CDR3 loop spans 14 amino acids. Only in-frame clones appear in the TCRdb table, and some are missing; sequencing was by immunoSEQ multiplex PCR. This table holds 190,000 or so clones, around 95% found once. The material sequenced was peripheral blood. The V gene is TRBV25-1, the J gene TRBJ1-1; the match to TRBD1 covers 7 bases. The TCR sequence derives from a man between 25 and 39 years old with COVID-19, enrolled during active disease. The CDR3 protein is CASSERGLNTEAFF. The CDR3 DNA follows: TGTGCCAGCAGTGAGAGGGGGCTCAACACTGAAGCTTTCTTT. The variable domain in full, with the rest retrieved from reference TRBV25-1 and TRBJ1-1, is EADIYQTPRYLVIGTGKKITLECSQTMGHDKMYWYQQDPGMELHLIHYSYGVNSTEKGDLSSESTVSRIRTEHFPLTLESARPSHTSQYLCASSERGLNTEAFFGQGTRLTVV.